Below, 30 T cell receptor beta chains from the same sample are listed, as sequenced in a study of cytomegalovirus exposure and HLA in healthy donors. Researchers ran the PCR with 60 Vbeta and 13 Jbeta primers. Generated by immunoSEQ multiplex PCR, the TCRdb table keeps only in-frame clones and is missing some. The sample consists of approximately 150,000 clones, about 80% of them appearing once. The sequencing input was PBMCs. Receptors originate from a male donor in good health and CMV-seronegative.

The J gene is TRBJ2-7, the V gene TRBV6-1; D call uncertain. CDR1 and CDR2 from the germline V gene are MNHNS and SASEGT. The CDR3 totals 11 residues. The V and J ends lost 10 bases and 1 base respectively, with 8 bases between them. This CDR3 is CAIKLSYEQYF. The CDR3 DNA is TGTGCCATTAAGCTTTCCTACGAGCAGTACTTC.

The chain joins TRBV4-3 to TRBJ1-5; D possibly corresponds to TRBD1 (5 bases). V was clipped by 0 bases and J by 9 bases, with 21 bases between them. The CDR3 loop spans 17 amino acids. The germline CDR1 and CDR2 sequences are LGHNA and YSLEER. In DNA, the CDR3 is TGCGCCAGCAGCCAAGATCTTAGCTGGGGCAGCTTAATGCCCCAGCATTTT. It specifies CASSQDLSWGSLMPQHF.

The rearrangement joins TRBV19 to TRBJ2-2; 9 bases are a match to TRBD2. The CDR3 runs to 14 residues. With V trimmed by 5 bases and J by 4 bases, 2 bases remained unmatched. Per the germline V gene, CDR1 is LNHDA and CDR2 is SQIVND (reference sequence). The DNA of the CDR3 is TGTGCCAGTAGTCCTAGCGGGGTCACCGGGGAGCTGTTTTTT. This sequence encodes CASSPSGVTGELFF.

V and J are TRBV30 and TRBJ2-5, with TRBD2 identical over 9 bases. The germline CDR1 and CDR2 sequences are GTSNPN and SVGIG (reference sequence). The CDR3 extends over 18 amino acids. After removal of 0 bases from V and 5 bases from J, the junction contained 16 bases not matched to a gene. The DNA of the CDR3 is TGTGCCTGGAGTGTAAGATGGGGGGTGACTAGCGGTGAGGAGACCCAGTACTTC. It codes for CAWSVRWGVTSGEETQYF.

This clone was picked up one time. The chain has TRBV7-3 and TRBJ1-6; no definite D call. CDR1 is SGHTA and CDR2 is FQGTGA in the germline V gene. Trimming shortened V by 5 bases and J by 13 bases, and 15 bases separated the two germline ends. This CDR3 is built from 13 residues. The CDR3 reads CASSPYIGGPLHF. In DNA, the CDR3 is TGTGCCAGCAGCCCCTACATAGGAGGGCCCCTCCACTTT.

The chain combines TRBV2 with TRBJ1-1, with D possibly TRBD1 on 5 matching bases. Germline CDR1 reads SNHLY; CDR2 reads FYNNEI. V lost 7 bases to trimming and J lost 1 base, with 10 bases between them. The CDR3 runs 13 residues. The DNA of the CDR3 is TGTGCCAGCAAGTCTGACAGGAACACTGAAGCTTTCTTT. The encoded protein is CASKSDRNTEAFF.

This chain uses TRBV5-6 with TRBJ1-3; D is uncertain. CDR3 length: 14 residues. CDR1 and CDR2 from the germline V gene are SGHDT and YYEEEE. Trimming shortened V by 2 bases and J by 3 bases, and 9 bases separated the two germline ends. CDR3 sequence reads: CASSFRRNGNTIYF. The CDR3 DNA reads as TGTGCCAGCAGCTTCCGCAGGAATGGAAACACCATATATTTT.

The chain recombines TRBV27 with TRBJ1-2, with 8 bases identical to TRBD1. This CDR3 is 14 amino acids long. Per the germline V gene, CDR1 is MNHEY and CDR2 is SMNVEV (reference sequence). J lost 8 bases, V lost 0 bases, and 5 bases had no gene match. DNA of the CDR3: TGTGCCAGCAGTTTATCGGGGACAGGTAAAGGCTACACCTTC. It codes for CASSLSGTGKGYTF.

This clone was detected only a few times. The V and J genes are TRBV30 and TRBJ2-2, with D maybe TRBD2 (6 bases). V was shortened by 5 bases and J by 8 bases, with 18 bases between the two germline ends. Germline V lookup: CDR1 GTSNPN, CDR2 SVGIG (reference sequence). CDR3 length: 14 amino acids. The CDR3 reads CAWARGRDKGELFF. The CDR3 DNA is TGTGCCTGGGCGCGGGGAAGGGATAAAGGGGAGCTGTTTTTT.

This clone was picked up one time. The rearrangement links TRBV27 to TRBJ1-2, with TRBD1 matching 8 bases. Per germline, CDR1 MNHEY and CDR2 SMNVEV (reference sequence). The junction had 4 bases not matched to a gene; V was cut back by 6 bases and J by 4 bases. The CDR3 is made up of 13 amino acids. The CDR3 is CASSPGTGYGYTF. The CDR3 region has the DNA TGTGCCAGCAGCCCAGGGACAGGCTATGGCTACACCTTC.

This chain connects TRBV19 to TRBJ2-3, with a possible D match to TRBD2 (6 bases). The CDR3 contains 16 residues. Germline V gene data show CDR1 as LNHDA and CDR2 as SQIVND (reference sequence). The ends were cut back, 1 base at V and 2 bases at J, with 13 bases in the middle. The chain's CDR3 is CASSIGAGRITDTQYF. The CDR3 nucleotides are TGTGCCAGTAGTATAGGTGCGGGGAGGATCACAGATACGCAGTATTTT.

This rearrangement joins TRBV6-5 to TRBJ2-7; TRBD1 matches at 7 bases. Germline values: CDR1 MNHEY, CDR2 SVGAGI. This CDR3 comprises 15 residues. V was pared by 2 bases and J by 6 bases, with 10 bases of the junction left unmatched. Written as DNA, the CDR3 is TGTGCCAGCAGTTACAAGGGGGCAGGGGGATCCGAGCAGTACTTC. Amino acid sequence: CASSYKGAGGSEQYF.

This clone showed up just once. The chain carries TRBV10-3 and TRBJ2-5; 8 bases are shared with TRBD1. CDR3 size: 14 residues. From germline, CDR1 is ENHRY and CDR2 SYGVKD. V gave up 5 bases and J gave up 4 bases; unmatched junction bases: 6. The CDR3 reads CAISSSDRGETQYF. The CDR3 region has the DNA TGTGCCATCAGTTCATCTGACAGGGGAGAGACCCAGTACTTC.

The chain couples TRBV19 to TRBJ2-1, with 12 bases that match TRBD2. The CDR3 is 16 residues long. CDR1 and CDR2 from the germline V gene are LNHDA and SQIVND (reference sequence). The V and J ends lost 3 bases and 4 bases, in that order; junction bases with no gene match: 4. CDR3 DNA: TGTGCCAGTAGTATCCTAGCGGGAGGGAGGTACAATGAGCAGTTCTTC. It yields the protein CASSILAGGRYNEQFF. The variable domain in full, completed from reference TRBV19 and TRBJ2-1, reads DGGITQSPKYLFRKEGQNVTLSCEQNLNHDAMYWYRQDPGQGLRLIYYSQIVNDFQKGDIAEGYSVSREKKESFPLTVTSAQKNPTAFYLCASSILAGGRYNEQFFGPGTRLTVL.

The chain recombines TRBV30 with TRBJ1-1; D uncertain. This CDR3 comprises 11 residues. From germline, CDR1 is GTSNPN and CDR2 SVGIG (reference sequence). The ends were cut back, 5 bases at V and 8 bases at J, with 12 bases in the middle. The CDR3 region is CAWASGWEAFF. The CDR3 DNA reads as TGTGCCTGGGCCTCGGGGTGGGAAGCTTTCTTT.

The chain joins TRBV21-1 to TRBJ2-7; TRBD1 is the table's D call, not checked against the DNA. TRBV21-1 counts as a pseudogene. CDR3 size: 14 residues. The CDR3 bases are TGTGCCAGCAGCAAAGGGCAGGGGGCCTACGAGCAGTACTTC. This encodes CASSKGQGAYEQYF.

The chain couples TRBV6-1 to TRBJ2-7; TRBD1 agrees at 7 bases. V lost 6 bases and J lost 2; bases outside the gene matches: 7. This CDR3 contains 14 residues. Germline CDR1 and CDR2: MNHNS and SASEGT. The DNA of the CDR3 is TGTGCCAGCAGACGGACAGGAGTACCCTACGAGCAGTACTTC. Amino acids: CASRRTGVPYEQYF.

V usage is TRBV4-3 and J usage is TRBJ2-5; 10 bases line up with TRBD2. V was pared by 4 bases and J by 2 bases, with 4 bases of the junction left unmatched. Germline V gene sequence: CDR1 LGHNA, CDR2 YSLEER. The CDR3 totals 15 residues. In DNA, the CDR3 is TGCGCCAGCAGCCGTCAACTAGCGGGGCAAGAGACCCAGTACTTC. It specifies CASSRQLAGQETQYF.

The chain has TRBV7-2 and TRBJ2-3; no reliable D call. CDR3 length: 15 amino acids. Between the trimmed V and J ends, which lost 3 bases and 0 bases, there was a span of 10 bases. Looked up from germline, CDR1 is SGHTA and CDR2 is FQGNSA. The CDR3 spells CASSFPTLSTDTQYF. The CDR3 DNA is TGTGCCAGCAGCTTCCCTACCCTAAGCACAGATACGCAGTATTTT.

The chain is built from TRBV5-6 and TRBJ1-5; D is ambiguous. V shed 1 base and J shed 0 bases, with 17 bases lying between them. Germline CDR1 SGHDT, CDR2 YYEEEE. The CDR3 consists of 18 residues. This chain's CDR3 is CASSLWGEEPYSNQPQHF. As DNA, the CDR3 is TGTGCCAGCAGCTTGTGGGGAGAAGAGCCATATAGCAATCAGCCCCAGCATTTT. The whole variable domain, remainder taken from reference TRBV5-6 and TRBJ1-5, is DAGVTQSPTHLIKTRGQQVTLRCSPKSGHDTVSWYQQALGQGPQFIFQYYEEEERQRGNFPDRFSGHQFPNYSSELNVNALLLGDSALYLCASSLWGEEPYSNQPQHFGDGTRLSIL.

The chain links TRBV19 to TRBJ1-1, with 9 bases identical to TRBD1. V trimming: 3 bases; J trimming: 3 bases; junction bases outside the gene matches: 2. Germline assignment: CDR1 LNHDA and CDR2 SQIVND (reference sequence). The CDR3 has 14 residues. The CDR3 nucleotides read TGTGCCAGTAGTATGGGACAGGGATACACTGAAGCTTTCTTT. Its protein is CASSMGQGYTEAFF.

CDR3 bases: TGTGCCAGCAGTCCCACCGGACAGTTGGGGGAGCAGTACTTC. Its translation is CASSPTGQLGEQYF. This rearrangement joins TRBV6-6 to TRBJ2-5; the D gene is possibly TRBD1 (6 bases). Germline V CDR1 and CDR2: MNHNY, SVGAGI (reference sequence). CDR3 size: 14 residues. The germline V and J ends were trimmed by 5 bases and 11 bases, with 21 bases remaining between them.

The V call is TRBV18, the J call TRBJ1-1; tentatively, D is TRBD1 (6 bases). The ends were cut back, 0 bases at V and 5 bases at J, with 13 bases in the middle. CDR1 is KGHSH, CDR2 LQKENI, per germline. This CDR3 has 15 amino acids. The DNA of the CDR3 is TGTGCCAGCTCACCACCGGGGGGGGCTTATACTGAAGCTTTCTTT. The encoded protein is CASSPPGGAYTEAFF.

V is TRBV15 and J is TRBJ1-2; TRBD1 matches 7 bases. Trimming at V came to 6 bases and at J to 4 bases, leaving 8 bases not matched to a gene. The CDR3 is made up of 14 amino acids. CDR1 and CDR2 from the germline V gene are LNHNV and YYDKDF (reference sequence). CDR3 in amino acids: CATSPNRGAYGYTF. In DNA form, the CDR3 reads TGTGCCACCAGTCCAAACAGGGGAGCCTATGGCTACACCTTC. Based on the CDR3 plus reference TRBV15 and TRBJ1-2, the full variable domain is DAMVIQNPRYQVTQFGKPVTLSCSQTLNHNVMYWYQQKSSQAPKLLFHYYDKDFNNEADTPDNFQSRRPNTSFCFLDIRSPGLGDTAMYLCATSPNRGAYGYTFGSGTRLTVV.

In DNA, the CDR3 is TGCGCCAGCGCCCCGGGACAGCCGAATGAAAAACTGTTTTTT. Translating gives CASAPGQPNEKLFF. The chain employs TRBV5-1 and TRBJ1-4; 7 nucleotides align to TRBD1. This CDR3 region has 14 residues. Trimming at V came to 7 bases and at J to 5 bases, leaving 8 bases not matched to a gene. Germline V lookup: CDR1 SGHRS, CDR2 YFSETQ.

Regarding this clone: Compared with germline, one end of the junction differs, possibly owing to a read error. The chain joins TRBV7-9 to TRBJ1-1; 9 bases agree with TRBD1. Germline CDR1 is SEHNR and CDR2 is FQNEAQ (reference sequence). The CDR3 runs to 15 residues. CDR3 DNA sequence: TGTTCCAGCAGCTTTCTCCGGGACAGGGACACTGAAGCTTTCTTT. It translates to CSSSFLRDRDTEAFF.

This CDR3 reads CASSQEQGKAFF. The CDR3, as DNA: TGTGCCAGCAGCCAAGAACAGGGGAAGGCTTTCTTT. The rearrangement uses TRBV14 and TRBJ1-1, with 7 bases aligning to TRBD1. The trim removed 0 bases at V and 11 bases at J, leaving 3 bases unmatched. This CDR3 is built from 12 residues. Germline CDR1 reads SGHDN; CDR2 reads FVKESK.

This chain links TRBV14 with TRBJ2-7, with a possible D match to TRBD1 (5 bases). Germline CDR1 is SGHDN and CDR2 is FVKESK. This CDR3 comprises 16 residues. The V end lost 0 bases, the J end lost 1 base, and 13 bases lay between the germline ends. The CDR3 here is CASSQDSAAGSYEQYF. The CDR3 nucleotides are TGTGCCAGCAGCCAAGATTCGGCGGCAGGGTCCTACGAGCAGTACTTC.

This clone was seen only once. The CDR3 DNA sequence: TGTGCCAGCAGCGCGACTAGCGGGGGGATCTCCTACGAGCAGTACTTC. This codes for CASSATSGGISYEQYF. The genes are TRBV7-9 and TRBJ2-7; 13 bases agree with TRBD2. V dropped 5 bases and J dropped 0; count of bases not matched to a gene: 4. Germline assignment: CDR1 SEHNR and CDR2 FQNEAQ (reference sequence). The CDR3 has 16 residues. Full variable domain (missing parts from reference TRBV7-9 and TRBJ2-7): DTGVSQNPRHKITKRGQNVTFRCDPISEHNRLYWYRQTLGQGPEFLTYFQNEAQLEKSRLLSDRFSAERPKGSFSTLEIQRTEQGDSAMYLCASSATSGGISYEQYFGPGTRLTVT.

The chain carries TRBV29-1 and TRBJ1-4; 8 nucleotides align to TRBD1. CDR1 and CDR2 (germline): SQVTM, ANQGSEA. V lost 6 bases and J lost 5; bases outside the gene matches: 8. The CDR3 extends over 14 amino acids. The CDR3 coding sequence is TGCAGCGTGGGCGGACAGGGCCTAAATGAAAAACTGTTTTTT. Protein sequence: CSVGGQGLNEKLFF. Full variable domain (outside the CDR3, taken from reference TRBV29-1 and TRBJ1-4): SAVISQKPSRDICQRGTSLTIQCQVDSQVTMMFWYRQQPGQSLTLIATANQGSEATYESGFVIDKFPISRPNLTFSTLTVSNMSPEDSSIYLCSVGGQGLNEKLFFGSGTQLSVL.